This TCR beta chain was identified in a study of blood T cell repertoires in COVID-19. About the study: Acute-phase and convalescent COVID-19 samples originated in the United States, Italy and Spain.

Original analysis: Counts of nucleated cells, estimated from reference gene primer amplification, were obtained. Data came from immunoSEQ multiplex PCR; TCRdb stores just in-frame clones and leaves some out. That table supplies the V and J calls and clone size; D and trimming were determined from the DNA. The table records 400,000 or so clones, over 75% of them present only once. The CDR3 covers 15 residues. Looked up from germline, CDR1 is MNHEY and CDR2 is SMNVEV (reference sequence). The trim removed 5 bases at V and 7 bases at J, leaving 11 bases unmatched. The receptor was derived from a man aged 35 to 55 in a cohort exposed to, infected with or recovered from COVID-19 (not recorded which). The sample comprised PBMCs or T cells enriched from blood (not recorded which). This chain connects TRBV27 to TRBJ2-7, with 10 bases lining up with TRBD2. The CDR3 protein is CASSPALAGVREQYF. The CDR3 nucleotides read TGTGCCAGCAGTCCCGCCCTAGCGGGAGTTAGGGAGCAGTACTTC.